The 16 T cell receptor beta chains below were found in one sample sequenced in a study of molecular identifiers for immune sequencing clone quantification. Each CDR3 protein gets one entry after TCRdb re-called the PCR reads with MiXCR. Of 550,000 to 750,000 distinct CDR3 sequences in the sample, around 20% were seen once. Input material: naive CD8+ T cells from blood, with Jurkat cell RNA spiked in. Subset here: FACS-sorted CD8+CD4-CCR7+CD45RA+ naive T cells. Receptors originate from a human donor in good health. Some libraries in this study had Jurkat cell RNA spiked in.

There are a few counts of this clonotype. The rearrangement joins TRBV14 to TRBJ2-3; 10 nucleotides agree with TRBD2. This CDR3 has 15 amino acids. Per germline, CDR1 SGHDN and CDR2 FVKESK. J gave up 2 bases and V 5 bases, and 4 bases lay outside the gene matches. The CDR3 spells CASSNLAGDTDTQYF. The CDR3, as DNA: TGTGCCAGCAGCAACCTAGCGGGGGACACAGATACGCAGTATTTT. The entire variable domain, with the rest obtained from reference TRBV14 and TRBJ2-3, is as follows: EAGVTQFPSHSVIEKGQTVTLRCDPISGHDNLYWYRRVMGKEIKFLLHFVKESKQDESGMPNNRFLAERTGGTYSTLKVQPAELEDSGVYFCASSNLAGDTDTQYFGPGTRLTVL.

This clonotype showed up many times. The CDR3 is CASSLAAWTGTGETQYF. CDR3 sequence (DNA): TGTGCCAGCAGCTTAGCAGCCTGGACGGGGACGGGTGAGACCCAGTACTTC. The J gene is TRBJ2-5, the V gene TRBV7-9; D tentatively fits TRBD1 or TRBD2 (5 bases each). Germline CDR1 is SEHNR and CDR2 is FQNEAQ (reference sequence). The V gene lost 0 bases and the J gene lost 5 bases, with 19 bases spanning the gap. The CDR3 length is 17 residues.

This clonotype was seen repeatedly, ten times or more. The chain carries TRBV20-1 and TRBJ2-3, with D tentatively TRBD1 (6 bases). Per the germline V gene, CDR1 is DFQATT and CDR2 is SNEGSKA (reference sequence). This CDR3 contains 12 residues. V was trimmed by 1 base and J by 12 bases, leaving 14 bases between them. This chain's CDR3 is CSARGGRTTQYF. The CDR3, as DNA: TGCAGTGCTAGAGGGGGGCGGACGACACAGTATTTT.

At least ten counts were recorded for this clonotype. This rearrangement joins TRBV19 to TRBJ2-7, with a tentative D call TRBD1 (6 bases). V shed 3 bases and J shed 5 bases, with 17 bases lying between them. The CDR3 is made up of 15 amino acids. Germline loops: CDR1 LNHDA, CDR2 SQIVND (reference sequence). CDR3 DNA sequence: TGTGCCAGTAGTATGAAGAGTCAGGGGTACAACGAGCAGTACTTC. This gives the protein CASSMKSQGYNEQYF.

The V gene is TRBV11-2, the J gene TRBJ1-6; TRBD1 matches at 8 bases. The ends lost 5 bases at V and 2 bases at J; junction bases unmatched: 5. The CDR3 is made up of 16 amino acids. Germline loops: CDR1 SGHAT, CDR2 FQNNGV. The CDR3 DNA is TGTGCCAGCAGCCGAGCGACAGGGGCCTATAATTCACCCCTCCACTTT. Its translation is CASSRATGAYNSPLHF.

This chain joins TRBV10-2 and TRBJ2-5; 8 positions agree with TRBD2. The CDR3 runs 15 residues. Germline V lookup: CDR1 WSHSY, CDR2 SAAADI. Germline trimming cut 4 bases from V and 2 bases from J; bases unmatched to any gene: 6. This chain's CDR3 is CASSVVAGTQETQYF. CDR3 nucleotide sequence: TGCGCCAGCAGTGTGGTAGCGGGAACGCAAGAGACCCAGTACTTC.

CDR3 sequence reads: CASSPRGAGGLTSADTQYF. CDR3 nucleotides: TGTGCCAGCAGCCCCAGGGGAGCGGGGGGTCTCACTAGCGCAGATACGCAGTATTTT. The rearrangement joins TRBV9 to TRBJ2-3; 9 nucleotides align to TRBD2. Trimming took 4 bases from V and 4 from J; bases not matched to a gene: 19. CDR3 length: 19 amino acids. The germline CDR1 and CDR2 sequences are SGDLS and YYNGEE.

This clonotype was picked up many times. The V and J genes are TRBV20-1 and TRBJ1-2; a weak D match, TRBD1 (5 bases). The CDR3 is 13 amino acids. In germline, CDR1 is DFQATT, CDR2 SNEGSKA (reference sequence). V dropped 5 bases and J dropped 3 bases, with 13 bases sitting between them. This chain's CDR3 is CSAPRRDYYGYTF. CDR3 DNA: TGCAGTGCTCCGCGCAGGGATTACTATGGCTACACCTTC.

This clonotype was detected many times. This chain uses TRBV7-9 with TRBJ1-3, with 9 bases that match TRBD1. This CDR3 contains 17 residues. CDR1 is SEHNR and CDR2 is FQNEAQ in the germline V gene (reference sequence). The V segment lost 4 bases and the J segment 0 bases; nucleotides outside the gene matches: 7. The CDR3 DNA reads TGTGCCAGCAGCTCCATTCCGGGACAGGGCTCTGGAAACACCATATATTTT. It encodes CASSSIPGQGSGNTIYF.

This clonotype has at least ten counts. This chain links TRBV28 with TRBJ1-5; no reliable D call. The germline V gene has CDR1 MDHEN and CDR2 SYDVKM. V lost 1 base and J 5 bases, leaving 12 bases between the germline ends. The CDR3 is made up of 15 amino acids. The CDR3 nucleotides are TGTGCCAGCAGTTTATTCGGGAGGACCGATCAGCCCCAGCATTTT. Residues: CASSLFGRTDQPQHF.

Many counts were recorded for this clonotype. This chain uses TRBV7-2 with TRBJ2-5; 8 bases match TRBD2. Germline V lookup: CDR1 SGHTA, CDR2 FQGNSA. Trimming took 4 bases from V and 0 from J; bases not matched to a gene: 7. The CDR3 has 16 residues. The chain's CDR3 is CASSSQAGLDQETQYF. CDR3 DNA sequence: TGTGCCAGCAGCTCCCAGGCGGGACTAGACCAAGAGACCCAGTACTTC.

This clonotype has only a few counts. The V call is TRBV20-1, the J call TRBJ2-7, with D maybe TRBD2 (6 bases). This CDR3 is 14 amino acids long. Germline lookup yields CDR1 DFQATT and CDR2 SNEGSKA (reference sequence). Deletions cut 0 bases from V and 6 bases from J, with 15 bases between. CDR3 sequence: CSARESSADLEQYF. CDR3 sequence (DNA): TGCAGTGCTAGAGAATCTAGCGCGGACCTCGAGCAGTACTTC.

There are many counts of this clonotype. The chain carries TRBV19 and TRBJ1-5; D is uncertain. V was shortened by 0 bases and J by 9 bases, with 9 bases between the two germline ends. The CDR3 is made up of 13 amino acids. Germline CDR1 and CDR2: LNHDA and SQIVND (reference sequence). The CDR3 sequence: CASSIDLGRPQHF. CDR3 DNA sequence: TGTGCCAGTAGTATAGACCTCGGACGGCCCCAGCATTTT.

This clonotype was seen ten or more times. The chain carries TRBV24-1 and TRBJ1-1; 10 bases map to TRBD1. Germline V CDR1 and CDR2: KGHDR, SFDVKD. The CDR3 has 16 amino acids. With V trimmed by 3 bases and J by 2 bases, 5 bases remained unmatched. The CDR3 loop reads CATSDSTTGGNTEAFF. The CDR3 DNA reads TGTGCCACCAGTGATAGCACGACAGGGGGCAACACTGAAGCTTTCTTT.

This clonotype has a handful of counts. The rearrangement links TRBV5-6 to TRBJ2-3; D tentatively fits TRBD1 or TRBD2 (6 bases each). This CDR3 has 17 residues. Trimming left V 0 bases short and J 2 bases short, with 16 bases between. Germline V gene data show CDR1 as SGHDT and CDR2 as YYEEEE. CDR3 nucleotide sequence: TGTGCCAGCAGCTTGGATGGGGGGCTGAGTTACACAGATACGCAGTATTTT. Amino acid sequence: CASSLDGGLSYTDTQYF.

This clonotype was picked up many times. The chain is built from TRBV5-6 and TRBJ2-7; 11 bases match TRBD2. J gave up 4 bases and V 3 bases, and 9 bases lay outside the gene matches. This CDR3 has 16 residues. Germline lookup yields CDR1 SGHDT and CDR2 YYEEEE. The chain's CDR3 is CASSWVTSGSGYEQYF. The CDR3, as DNA: TGTGCCAGCAGCTGGGTTACTAGCGGGAGTGGTTACGAGCAGTACTTC.